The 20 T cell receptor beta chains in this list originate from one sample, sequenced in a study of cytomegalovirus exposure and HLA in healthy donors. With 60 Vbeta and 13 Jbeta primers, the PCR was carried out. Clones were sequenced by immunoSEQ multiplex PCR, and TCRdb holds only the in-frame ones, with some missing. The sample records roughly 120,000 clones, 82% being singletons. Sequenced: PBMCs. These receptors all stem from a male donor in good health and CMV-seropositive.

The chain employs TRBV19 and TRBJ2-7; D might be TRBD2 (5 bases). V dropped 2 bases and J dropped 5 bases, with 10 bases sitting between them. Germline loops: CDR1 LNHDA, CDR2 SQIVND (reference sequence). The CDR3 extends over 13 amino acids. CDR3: CASSILAADEQYF. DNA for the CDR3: TGTGCCAGTAGTATATTGGCAGCGGACGAGCAGTACTTC.

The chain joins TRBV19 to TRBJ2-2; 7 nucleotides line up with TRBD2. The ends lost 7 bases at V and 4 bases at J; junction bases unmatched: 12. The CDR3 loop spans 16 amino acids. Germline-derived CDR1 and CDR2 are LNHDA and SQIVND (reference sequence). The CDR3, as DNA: TGTGCCAGTATAGAGGGCATGGGAGGGAGCACCGGGGAGCTGTTTTTT. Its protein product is CASIEGMGGSTGELFF.

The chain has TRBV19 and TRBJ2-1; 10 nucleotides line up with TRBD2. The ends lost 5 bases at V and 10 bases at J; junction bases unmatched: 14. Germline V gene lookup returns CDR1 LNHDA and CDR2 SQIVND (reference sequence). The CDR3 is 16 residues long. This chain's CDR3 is CASSPRLAGFPGEQFF. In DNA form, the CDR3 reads TGTGCCAGTAGTCCGAGACTAGCGGGCTTCCCCGGGGAGCAGTTCTTC.

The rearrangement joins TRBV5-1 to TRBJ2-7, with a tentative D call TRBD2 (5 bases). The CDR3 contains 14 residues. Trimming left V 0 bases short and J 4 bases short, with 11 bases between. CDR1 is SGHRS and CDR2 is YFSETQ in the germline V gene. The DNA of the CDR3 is TGCGCCAGCAGCTTGGGAACGGGGTTTTACGAGCAGTACTTC. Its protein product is CASSLGTGFYEQYF.

The CDR3 is CASSAGNSISDTQYF. As DNA, the CDR3 is TGTGCCAGCAGCGCAGGAAACAGTATCTCGGATACGCAGTATTTT. The chain combines TRBV9 with TRBJ2-3, with D hard to call. Deletions cut 3 bases from V and 6 bases from J, with 17 bases between. This CDR3 is 15 amino acids long. The germline V gene encodes CDR1 SGDLS and CDR2 YYNGEE. Filled out from reference TRBV9 and TRBJ2-3, the complete variable domain reads DSGVTQTPKHLITATGQRVTLRCSPRSGDLSVYWYQQSLDQGLQFLIQYYNGEERAKGNILERFSAQQFPDLHSELNLSSLELGDSALYFCASSAGNSISDTQYFGPGTRLTVL.

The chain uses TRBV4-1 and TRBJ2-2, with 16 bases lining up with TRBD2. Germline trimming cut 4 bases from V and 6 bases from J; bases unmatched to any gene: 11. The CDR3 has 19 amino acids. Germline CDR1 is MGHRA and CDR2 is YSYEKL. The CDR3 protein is CASSPKPGLAGGRAGELFF. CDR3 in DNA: TGCGCCAGCAGCCCGAAGCCGGGACTAGCGGGAGGGCGGGCCGGGGAGCTGTTTTTT.

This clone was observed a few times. CDR3 sequence (DNA): TGTGCCAGCAGTTACTCGGGAGGGAGTTTCACAGATACGCAGTATTTT. This encodes CASSYSGGSFTDTQYF. The genes are TRBV6-5 and TRBJ2-3; 7 bases map to TRBD2. This CDR3 is 16 amino acids long. With V trimmed by 0 bases and J by 2 bases, 5 bases remained unmatched. The germline V gene has CDR1 MNHEY and CDR2 SVGAGI.

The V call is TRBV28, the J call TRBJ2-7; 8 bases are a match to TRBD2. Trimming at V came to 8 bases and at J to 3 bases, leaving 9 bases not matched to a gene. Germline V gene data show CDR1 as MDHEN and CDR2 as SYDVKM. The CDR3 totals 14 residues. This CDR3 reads CASGRGGEGYEQYF. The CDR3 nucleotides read TGTGCCAGCGGCCGGGGGGGGGAGGGCTACGAGCAGTACTTC.

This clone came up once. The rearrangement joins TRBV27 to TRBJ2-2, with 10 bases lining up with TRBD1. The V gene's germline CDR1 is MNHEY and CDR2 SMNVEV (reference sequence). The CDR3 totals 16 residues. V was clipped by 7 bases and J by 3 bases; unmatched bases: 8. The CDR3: CASTVRQGADTGELFF. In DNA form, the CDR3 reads TGTGCCAGCACCGTACGACAGGGGGCGGACACCGGGGAGCTGTTTTTT.

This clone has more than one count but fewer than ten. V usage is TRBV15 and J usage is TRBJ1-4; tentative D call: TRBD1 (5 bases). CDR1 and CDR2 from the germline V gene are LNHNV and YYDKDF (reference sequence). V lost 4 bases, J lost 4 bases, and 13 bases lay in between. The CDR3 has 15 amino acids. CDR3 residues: CATSTRVSGNEKLFF. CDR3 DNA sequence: TGTGCCACCAGCACCAGGGTTTCGGGTAATGAAAAACTGTTTTTT.

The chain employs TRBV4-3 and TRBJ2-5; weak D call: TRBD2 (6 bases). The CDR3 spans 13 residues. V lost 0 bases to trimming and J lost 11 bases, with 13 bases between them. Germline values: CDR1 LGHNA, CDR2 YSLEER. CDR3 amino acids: CASSQEREMGQYF. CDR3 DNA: TGCGCCAGCAGCCAAGAACGGGAGATGGGACAGTACTTC.

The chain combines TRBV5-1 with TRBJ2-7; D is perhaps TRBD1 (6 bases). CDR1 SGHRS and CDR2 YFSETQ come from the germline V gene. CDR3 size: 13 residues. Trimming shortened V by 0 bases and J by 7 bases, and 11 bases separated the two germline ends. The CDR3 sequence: CASSLDRDTEQYF. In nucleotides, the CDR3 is TGCGCCAGCAGCTTGGATCGGGACACTGAGCAGTACTTC.

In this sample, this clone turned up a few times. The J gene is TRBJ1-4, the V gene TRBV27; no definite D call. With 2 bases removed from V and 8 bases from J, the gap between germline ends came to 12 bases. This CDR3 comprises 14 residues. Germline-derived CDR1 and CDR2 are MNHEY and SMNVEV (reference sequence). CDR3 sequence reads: CASSLRPSREKLFF. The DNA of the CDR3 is TGTGCCAGCAGTTTAAGGCCGTCCAGGGAAAAACTGTTTTTT. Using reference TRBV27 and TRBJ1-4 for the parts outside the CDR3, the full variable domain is EAQVTQNPRYLITVTGKKLTVTCSQNMNHEYMSWYRQDPGLGLRQIYYSMNVEVTDKGDVPEGYKVSRKEKRNFPLILESPSPNQTSLYFCASSLRPSREKLFFGSGTQLSVL.

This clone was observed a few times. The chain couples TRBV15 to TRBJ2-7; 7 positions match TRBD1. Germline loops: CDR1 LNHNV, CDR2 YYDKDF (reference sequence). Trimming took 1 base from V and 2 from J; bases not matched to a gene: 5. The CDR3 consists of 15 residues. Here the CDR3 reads CATSRGSGGPYEQYF. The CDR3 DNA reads TGTGCCACCAGCAGAGGGTCAGGGGGACCCTACGAGCAGTACTTC.

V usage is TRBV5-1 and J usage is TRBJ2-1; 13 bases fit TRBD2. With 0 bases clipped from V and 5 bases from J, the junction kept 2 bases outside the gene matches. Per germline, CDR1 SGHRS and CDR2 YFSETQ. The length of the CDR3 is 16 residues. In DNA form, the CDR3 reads TGCGCCAGCAGCTTGGGACTAGCGGGAGGTCACAATGAGCAGTTCTTC. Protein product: CASSLGLAGGHNEQFF.

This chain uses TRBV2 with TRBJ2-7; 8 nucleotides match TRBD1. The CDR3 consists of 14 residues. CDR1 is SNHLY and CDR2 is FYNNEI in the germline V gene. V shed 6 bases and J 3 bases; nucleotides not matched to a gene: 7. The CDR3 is CASRPRDRFYEQYF. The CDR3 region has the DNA TGTGCCAGCAGGCCGCGGGACAGGTTCTACGAGCAGTACTTC.

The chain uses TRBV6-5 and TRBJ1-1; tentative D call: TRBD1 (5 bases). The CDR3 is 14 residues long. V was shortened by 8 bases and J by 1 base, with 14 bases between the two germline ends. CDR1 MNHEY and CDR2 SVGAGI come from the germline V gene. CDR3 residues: CASFIQGRNTEAFF. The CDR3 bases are TGTGCCAGCTTCATCCAGGGCCGGAACACTGAAGCTTTCTTT.

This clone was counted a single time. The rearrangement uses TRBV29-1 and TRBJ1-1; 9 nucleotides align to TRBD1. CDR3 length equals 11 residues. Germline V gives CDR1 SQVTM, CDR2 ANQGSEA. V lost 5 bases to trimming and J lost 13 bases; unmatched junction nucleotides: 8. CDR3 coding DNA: TGCAGCGTTATGGGACAGGGAGGGATTTTCTTT. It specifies CSVMGQGGIFF.

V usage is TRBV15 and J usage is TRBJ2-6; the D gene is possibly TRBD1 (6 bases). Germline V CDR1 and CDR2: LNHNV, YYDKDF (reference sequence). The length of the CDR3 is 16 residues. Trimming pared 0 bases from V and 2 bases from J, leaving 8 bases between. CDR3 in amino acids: CATSRDRQAGANVLTF. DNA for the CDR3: TGTGCCACCAGCAGAGATAGACAGGCTGGGGCCAACGTCCTGACTTTC.

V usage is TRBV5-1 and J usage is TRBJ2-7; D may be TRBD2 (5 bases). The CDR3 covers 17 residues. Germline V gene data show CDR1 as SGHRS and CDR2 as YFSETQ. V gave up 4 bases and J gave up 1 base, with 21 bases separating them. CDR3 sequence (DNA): TGCGCCAGCAGCCGCGGGTTGACTGTAGAGATTTCCTACGAGCAGTACTTC. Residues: CASSRGLTVEISYEQYF.